The clone carrying this T cell receptor beta chain was counted ten times or more. The target antigen is unknown. TCR alpha and TCR beta cDNA libraries carrying sample barcodes and UMIs came from 5'RACE with constant-segment primers. MiXCR, applied by TCRdb to the 5' RACE reads, yields one record per CDR3 protein. The sample has about 560,000 distinct CDR3 sequences, roughly 22% seen once. The sample originates from a study of T-cell memory formation after mild COVID-19. Study summary: There were largely donor-specific TCR clusters. Study-wide points: Contracting clones localized mainly to CM and EM when CD4+ and mainly to EMRA when CD8+.

This TCR came from an adult woman who had mild COVID-19 (a few samples of this study predate the infection). Cell type and time point are not known. Sequencing was performed on PBMCs or a T cell subset sorted from them (not recorded which).

The CDR3 here is CASSPVGNTRYTGELFF. The DNA for the CDR3 is TGTGCCAGCAGCCCAGTGGGTAACACTAGATACACCGGGGAGCTGTTTTTT. This chain uses TRBV7-2 with TRBJ2-2; the D gene is possibly TRBD2 (5 bases). CDR1 is SGHTA, CDR2 FQGNSA, per germline. The V gene lost 5 bases and the J gene lost 3 bases, with 19 bases spanning the gap. This CDR3 has 17 residues.